One sample yielded the 27 T cell receptor beta chains listed below, sequenced in a study of post-analysis software for immune sequencing data. Study-wide points: The five TRBV segments detected at higher frequency in patients than in controls included TRBV5-6, TRBV5-1 and TRBV20-1.

Their cognate antigens are unknown. Each TCR beta cDNA library carried unique molecular identifiers. MiXCR, applied by TCRdb to the PCR reads, yields one record per CDR3 protein. The data contain 700,000 to 900,000 distinct CDR3 sequences, just over 45% of them singletons. Sequenced sample: blood. The origin of the receptors is a girl aged 10 to 17 with multiple sclerosis.

The rearrangement joins TRBV24-1 to TRBJ2-1; tentatively, D is TRBD2 (5 bases). The CDR3 length is 15 residues. CDR1 KGHDR and CDR2 SFDVKD come from the germline V gene. V was cut by 6 bases and J by 0 bases, with 11 bases left in between. Written as DNA, the CDR3 is TGTGCCACCAGTCCCCAAGAGGGCTCCTACAATGAGCAGTTCTTC. Encoded protein: CATSPQEGSYNEQFF.

The chain recombines TRBV5-1 with TRBJ1-1, with unresolved D. CDR1 is SGHRS and CDR2 is YFSETQ in the germline V gene. V was clipped by 2 bases and J by 0 bases, with 8 bases between them. The CDR3 sequence is 14 residues long. This CDR3 is CASSFVSMNTEAFF. The CDR3 DNA sequence: TGCGCCAGCAGCTTTGTCAGCATGAACACTGAAGCTTTCTTT.

This clonotype appeared a few times. This rearrangement joins TRBV6-5 to TRBJ1-2, with D possibly matching TRBD1 (6 bases). This CDR3 has 14 residues. V was cut by 2 bases and J by 1 base, with 8 bases left in between. CDR1 is MNHEY and CDR2 is SVGAGI in the germline V gene. The CDR3 reads CASSYGTLNYGYTF. Written as DNA, the CDR3 is TGTGCCAGCAGTTACGGGACACTTAACTATGGCTACACCTTC.

The rearrangement links TRBV12-3 or TRBV12-4 to TRBJ2-3; 8 bases are a match to TRBD2. With 7 bases clipped from V and 4 bases from J, the junction kept 7 bases outside the gene matches. This CDR3 has 14 residues. CDR3 DNA sequence: TGTGCCAGCACCTTAGCGGGGATCGCAGATACGCAGTATTTT. Protein sequence: CASTLAGIADTQYF.

V usage is TRBV13 and J usage is TRBJ2-7; 7 bases align to TRBD1. With V trimmed by 5 bases and J by 0 bases, 4 bases remained unmatched. Germline CDR1 PRHDT, CDR2 FYEKMQ (reference sequence). The CDR3 runs 14 residues. The CDR3 here is CASSADRDSYEQYF. The CDR3 bases are TGTGCCAGCAGCGCTGACAGGGACTCCTACGAGCAGTACTTC.

A few counts support this clonotype. V gene TRBV7-9 combines with J gene TRBJ2-1; perhaps TRBD2 as D (7 bases). The germline CDR1 and CDR2 sequences are SEHNR and FQNEAQ (reference sequence). This CDR3 comprises 17 residues. V lost 5 bases to trimming and J lost 1 base, with 18 bases between them. The CDR3: CASSPPRGGESYNEQFF. In DNA form, the CDR3 reads TGTGCCAGCAGCCCACCCAGAGGGGGGGAGTCCTACAATGAGCAGTTCTTC.

The genes are TRBV20-1 and TRBJ1-1; 7 bases fit TRBD1. The germline V gene has CDR1 DFQATT and CDR2 SNEGSKA (reference sequence). The CDR3 covers 13 residues. V trimming: 6 bases; J trimming: 2 bases; junction bases outside the gene matches: 6. CDR3 residues: CSASGQANTEAFF. As DNA, the CDR3 is TGCAGTGCCTCCGGACAGGCCAACACTGAAGCTTTCTTT.

This clonotype was recorded at least ten times. V and J are TRBV20-1 and TRBJ2-5; the D gene is possibly TRBD2 (6 bases). Trimming removed 2 bases from V and 2 bases from J, with 9 bases in between. The germline V gene has CDR1 DFQATT and CDR2 SNEGSKA (reference sequence). The CDR3 covers 13 residues. The CDR3 DNA sequence: TGCAGTGCTAGACGGGGGTGGCAAGAGACCCAGTACTTC. Amino acid sequence: CSARRGWQETQYF.

This clonotype was detected many times. The chain has TRBV7-2 and TRBJ1-1, with TRBD1 identical over 9 bases. This CDR3 comprises 14 residues. Germline values: CDR1 SGHTA, CDR2 FQGNSA. Trimming cost V 5 bases and J 1 base; bases outside gene matches: 2. CDR3 in DNA: TGTGCCAGCAGCAAGACAGGGGGGAACACTGAAGCTTTCTTT. Protein product: CASSKTGGNTEAFF.

This chain joins TRBV28 and TRBJ2-5; D not certain. The CDR3 has 15 residues. Trimming removed 5 bases from V and 5 bases from J, with 18 bases in between. Germline-derived CDR1 and CDR2 are MDHEN and SYDVKM. The CDR3 is CASSPPDNLYETQYF. The CDR3 nucleotides are TGTGCCAGCAGTCCCCCAGACAATTTGTACGAGACCCAGTACTTC.

The genes are TRBV4-1 and TRBJ2-3, with 9 nucleotides matching TRBD2. The germline CDR1 and CDR2 sequences are MGHRA and YSYEKL. V dropped 1 base and J dropped 6; count of bases not matched to a gene: 11. The CDR3 contains 17 residues. The CDR3 loop is CASSQGGIAGAFDTQYF. Written as DNA, the CDR3 is TGCGCCAGCAGCCAAGGGGGTATAGCGGGAGCTTTCGATACGCAGTATTTT.

The V gene is TRBV6-6, the J gene TRBJ2-7, with 7 bases aligning to TRBD1. The germline gives CDR1 MNHNY, CDR2 SVGAGI (reference sequence). V dropped 0 bases and J dropped 2; count of bases not matched to a gene: 7. The CDR3 spans 16 residues. CDR3 sequence (DNA): TGTGCCAGCAGTTACTCCGAGACAGGGCCTACCTACGAGCAGTACTTC. Amino acid sequence: CASSYSETGPTYEQYF.

V and J are TRBV20-1 and TRBJ2-7; 7 bases line up with TRBD2. V gave up 3 bases and J gave up 3 bases; unmatched junction bases: 8. This CDR3 contains 14 residues. Germline-derived CDR1 and CDR2 are DFQATT and SNEGSKA (reference sequence). The CDR3 here is CSASNARENYEQYF. CDR3 bases: TGCAGTGCTAGTAATGCGCGGGAGAACTACGAGCAGTACTTC.

This clonotype was found a few times. The chain has TRBV5-1 and TRBJ1-1; D is unresolved. CDR3 length equals 13 residues. Germline V lookup: CDR1 SGHRS, CDR2 YFSETQ. V lost 4 bases, J lost 4 bases, and 11 bases lay in between. CDR3 sequence reads: CASSNSKGTEAFF. Written as DNA, the CDR3 is TGCGCCAGCAGCAACTCAAAGGGCACTGAAGCTTTCTTT.

This chain uses TRBV24-1 with TRBJ2-1; the match to TRBD2 covers 8 bases. From germline, CDR1 is KGHDR and CDR2 SFDVKD. The CDR3 consists of 16 residues. The trim removed 1 base at V and 7 bases at J, leaving 8 bases unmatched. The CDR3 bases are TGTGCCACCAGTGATTTAACGGGAGGGCCTAGGAATGAGCAGTTCTTC. As protein: CATSDLTGGPRNEQFF.

The chain carries TRBV6-1 and TRBJ2-3; TRBD1 or TRBD2 may be the D gene (7 bases each). Trimming cost V 5 bases and J 0 bases, with 30 bases left between them. Per the germline V gene, CDR1 is MNHNS and CDR2 is SASEGT. The CDR3 is 21 amino acids. In DNA, the CDR3 is TGTGCCAGCAGTCGCGCCGGGACAGCGCTCCTCCGGGACTACAGCACAGATACGCAGTATTTT. It is translated as CASSRAGTALLRDYSTDTQYF.

In its sample, this clonotype was seen a few times. CDR3 in DNA: TGCAGTGCCGACTTAGCGGGAGGGCACAATGAGCAGTACTTC. This codes for CSADLAGGHNEQYF. The rearrangement joins TRBV20-1 to TRBJ2-7, with 11 bases aligning to TRBD2. The CDR3 length is 14 residues. Germline V gene data show CDR1 as DFQATT and CDR2 as SNEGSKA (reference sequence). With 6 bases clipped from V and 7 bases from J, the junction kept 11 bases outside the gene matches.

This clonotype was observed a handful of times. The chain combines TRBV12-3 or TRBV12-4 with TRBJ2-3, with D maybe TRBD1 (5 bases). This CDR3 spans 13 amino acids. Trimming removed 5 bases from V and 11 bases from J, with 17 bases in between. Here the CDR3 DNA reads TGTGCCAGCAGTACTCGGACATGGCTTGAGCAGTATTTT. Translating it yields CASSTRTWLEQYF.

The V and J genes are TRBV6-5 and TRBJ1-5; no clear D gene. The CDR3 has 12 residues. V dropped 6 bases and J dropped 9 bases, with 12 bases sitting between them. CDR1 and CDR2 (germline): MNHEY, SVGAGI. CDR3 residues: CASRAPPGPQHF. As DNA, the CDR3 is TGTGCCAGCAGGGCCCCCCCCGGGCCCCAGCATTTT.

The rearrangement uses TRBV6-6 and TRBJ2-7; 10 bases are shared with TRBD1. The CDR3 spans 16 residues. The V gene's germline CDR1 is MNHNY and CDR2 SVGAGI (reference sequence). J was trimmed by 2 bases and V by 0 bases; bases with no gene match: 4. The CDR3: CASSYSGTGATYEQYF. The DNA for the CDR3 is TGTGCCAGCAGTTACTCGGGGACAGGGGCAACCTACGAGCAGTACTTC.

V gene TRBV6-5 combines with J gene TRBJ1-5; TRBD1 matches at 7 bases. Germline CDR1 reads MNHEY; CDR2 reads SVGAGI. Trimming took 5 bases from V and 0 from J; bases not matched to a gene: 4. The CDR3 spans 15 residues. CDR3 nucleotide sequence: TGTGCCAGCAGTCCGACAGGGTATAGCAATCAGCCCCAGCATTTT. This sequence encodes CASSPTGYSNQPQHF.

V gene TRBV4-1 combines with J gene TRBJ1-1; D gene unclear. This CDR3 is 20 amino acids long. CDR1 and CDR2 from the germline V gene are MGHRA and YSYEKL. Trimming pared 0 bases from V and 0 bases from J, leaving 23 bases between. CDR3 residues: CASSQEWPTQIAGVNTEAFF. The CDR3 DNA is TGCGCCAGCAGCCAAGAATGGCCGACGCAAATCGCGGGAGTGAACACTGAAGCTTTCTTT.

This clonotype was seen a few times. The chain employs TRBV11-3 and TRBJ2-7, with D tentatively TRBD1 (5 bases). Per the germline V gene, CDR1 is SGHNT and CDR2 is YENEEA. The CDR3 spans 13 residues. V was pared by 3 bases and J by 5 bases, with 11 bases between. The CDR3 bases are TGTGCCAGCAGCTTCCGGACAACCCACGAGCAGTACTTC. It encodes CASSFRTTHEQYF.

The chain links TRBV10-3 to TRBJ2-7, with 9 bases matching TRBD2. This CDR3 is built from 17 residues. The V segment lost 6 bases and the J segment 3 bases; nucleotides outside the gene matches: 15. Germline CDR1 is ENHRY and CDR2 is SYGVKD. The CDR3 is CAISDRARDSGSYEQYF. In DNA, the CDR3 is TGTGCCATCAGCGACCGGGCCCGAGATAGCGGGAGCTACGAGCAGTACTTC.

The CDR3 DNA is TGCAGTGCTAGAGATGCCGGGACTCAGGTCGATGAGCAGTTCTTC. It specifies CSARDAGTQVDEQFF. The chain joins TRBV20-1 to TRBJ2-1; maybe TRBD2 (6 bases). Deletions cut 0 bases from V and 8 bases from J, with 17 bases between. CDR3 length equals 15 residues. Germline CDR1 DFQATT, CDR2 SNEGSKA (reference sequence).

V is TRBV28 and J is TRBJ2-7, with D tentatively TRBD1 (5 bases). Germline CDR1 and CDR2: MDHEN and SYDVKM. V shed 7 bases and J shed 0 bases, with 34 bases lying between them. The CDR3 totals 21 residues. The CDR3 bases are TGTGCCAGCACCCAATTGGGTCGGGTTCCAGGGCCCACGTCGGACTCCTACGAGCAGTACTTC. Translated, it gives CASTQLGRVPGPTSDSYEQYF.

V usage is TRBV12-3 or TRBV12-4 and J usage is TRBJ1-2; 10 bases line up with TRBD1. The CDR3 has 15 amino acids. The V gene end was trimmed by 5 bases and the J gene end by 5 bases; junction bases not matched to a gene: 8. DNA of the CDR3: TGTGCCAGCAGTCGGGGACAGGGGACCAAGTATGGCTACACCTTC. Its protein is CASSRGQGTKYGYTF.